The clone carrying this TCR beta chain was found once. The CDR3 consists of 12 residues. This specimen comes from a study of blood T cell repertoires in COVID-19. Overall study context: The United States, Italy and Spain were the sources of the acute and convalescent COVID-19 samples.

How the authors handled the data: How many nucleated cells were present was estimated from reference gene primer amplification. The protocol was immunoSEQ multiplex PCR, while the TCRdb copy is restricted to in-frame clones and leaves out a portion. The V and J calls and the clone size are those of that table, but D and trimming were determined from the DNA. The data contain around 200,000 clones, about 81% of them singletons. Clinical history reported by participants formed the basis on which cohorts were assigned. This clonotype was sampled from a man aged 40-49 years who had recovered from COVID-19. The material sequenced was PBMCs or T cells enriched from blood (not recorded which). This chain joins TRBV21-1 and TRBJ1-1. TRBV21-1 is a listed pseudogene. CDR3 nucleotide sequence: TGTGCCAGCAGCAACCGCGGAGGGGAGGCTTTCTTT. The encoded protein is CASSNRGGEAFF.